The rows below give T cell receptor beta chains drawn from one sample of a study of T cell responses to AZD1222 COVID-19 vaccine. Assay used: immunoSEQ multiplex PCR; TCRdb lists only in-frame clones, some missing. The sample consists of about 170,000 clones, 87% of them appearing once. Sequencing was performed on peripheral blood, taken 28 days after the second AZD1222 dose. The receptors stem from an adult who received the AZD1222 COVID-19 vaccine. CDR3s include the opening cysteine and the closing phenylalanine or tryptophan. Each record gives: J gene, clone size, V gene, D gene, CDR3 protein, CDR3 DNA. D genes are given only for firm matches. Clone sizes are given selectively: once, few, many, or a class where the clone is expanded.

J: TRBJ1-2; size: .; V: TRBV29-1; D: .; CDR3: CSVDDPRVGYTF; DNA: TGCAGCGTTGATGACCCCCGGGTAGGCTACACCTTC
J: TRBJ1-1; size: .; V: TRBV7-9; D: .; CDR3: CASSFRTKTEAFF; DNA: TGTGCCAGCAGCTTTCGAACCAAAACTGAAGCTTTCTTT
J: TRBJ2-1; size: .; V: TRBV5-1; D: TRBD1; CDR3: CASTAGQGVLEQFF; DNA: TGCGCCAGCACTGCGGGACAGGGGGTACTTGAGCAGTTCTTC
J: TRBJ2-3; size: .; V: TRBV6-1; D: .; CDR3: CASSDSTDTQYF; DNA: TGTGCCAGCAGTGACAGCACAGATACGCAGTATTTT
J: TRBJ1-6; size: .; V: TRBV19; D: .; CDR3: CASSRENSPLHF; DNA: TGTGCCAGTAGCCGGGAGAATTCACCCCTCCACTTT
J: TRBJ1-1; size: few; V: TRBV6-5; D: .; CDR3: CASRGLQDMNTEAFF; DNA: TGTGCCAGCAGGGGACTGCAGGACATGAACACTGAAGCTTTCTTT
J: TRBJ1-3; size: .; V: TRBV29-1; D: .; CDR3: CSVAESSGNTIYF; DNA: TGCAGCGTTGCGGAATCGTCTGGAAACACCATATATTTT
J: TRBJ1-4; size: .; V: TRBV7-9; D: .; CDR3: CASSLQGVKLFF; DNA: TGTGCCAGCAGCTTACAGGGAGTAAAACTGTTTTTT
J: TRBJ1-4; size: once; V: TRBV2; D: .; CDR3: CASSEMDFRKLFF; DNA: TGTGCCAGCAGTGAAATGGATTTTCGGAAACTGTTTTTT
J: TRBJ2-1; size: once; V: TRBV4-2; D: .; CDR3: CASSQGENYNEQFF; DNA: TGTGCCAGCAGCCAAGGAGAAAATTACAATGAGCAGTTCTTC
J: TRBJ2-5; size: .; V: TRBV4-2; D: TRBD2; CDR3: CASSQDLRGEGETQYF; DNA: TGTGCCAGCAGCCAAGATCTTCGGGGGGAGGGAGAGACCCAGTACTTC
J: TRBJ1-2; size: few; V: TRBV11-2; D: .; CDR3: CASSPRGYAGYTF; DNA: TGTGCCAGCAGCCCCAGAGGGTATGCTGGCTACACCTTC
J: TRBJ1-1; size: .; V: TRBV5-1; D: TRBD1; CDR3: CASSLIPGTGNTEAFF; DNA: TGCGCCAGCAGCTTAATTCCCGGGACAGGGAACACTGAAGCTTTCTTT